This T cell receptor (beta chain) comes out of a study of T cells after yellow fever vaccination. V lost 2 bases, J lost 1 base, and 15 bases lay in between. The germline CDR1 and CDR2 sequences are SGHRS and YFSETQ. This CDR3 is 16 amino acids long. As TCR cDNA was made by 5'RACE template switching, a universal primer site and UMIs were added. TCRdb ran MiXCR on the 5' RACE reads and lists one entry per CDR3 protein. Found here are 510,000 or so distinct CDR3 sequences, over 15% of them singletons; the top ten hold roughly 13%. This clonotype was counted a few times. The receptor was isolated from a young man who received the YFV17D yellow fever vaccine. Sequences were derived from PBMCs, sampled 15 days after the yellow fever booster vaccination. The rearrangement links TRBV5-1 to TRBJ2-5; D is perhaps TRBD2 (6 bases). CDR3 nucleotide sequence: TGCGCCAGCAGCTTTGGGTCGGCGGGGATCCAAGAGACCCAGTACTTC. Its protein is CASSFGSAGIQETQYF.